This T cell receptor (beta chain) was captured by sequencing in a study of blood T cell repertoires in COVID-19. Study-level information: COVID-19 samples collected from the United States, Italy and Spain covered acute and convalescent phases. PBMCs, B-cell-depleted T cells, or T cells provided the cDNA or gDNA that made up the material.

Profiled with immunoSEQ multiplex PCR; TCRdb holds only in-frame clones, not every one. The table lists 55,000 to 75,000 clones, around 77% of them singletons. The length of the CDR3 is 14 residues. The germline CDR1 and CDR2 sequences are ENHRY and SYGVKD. Trimming stripped 9 bases from V and 4 bases from J, with 18 bases between. Recruited during active infection, patients (from Seattle) were subsequently followed longitudinally. The sequence was collected from a woman in her 70s with COVID-19, enrolled during active disease. The chain carries TRBV10-3 and TRBJ1-1; maybe TRBD1 (6 bases). Sequencing was done on a sample of peripheral blood. CDR3 residues: CAMMGGGEGTEAFF. CDR3 bases: TGTGCCATGATGGGGGGGGGCGAGGGCACTGAAGCTTTCTTT.